These 19 T cell receptor beta chains share one sample of origin, sequenced in a study of cytomegalovirus exposure and HLA in healthy donors. In the PCR, 60 Vbeta and 13 Jbeta primers were used. Assay: immunoSEQ multiplex PCR; the TCRdb copy retains only in-frame clones and omits some. Of 130,000 or so clones in the sample, 74% were seen once. Material: PBMCs. The receptors were gathered from a middle-aged man in good health and CMV-seropositive.

The chain has TRBV6-5 and TRBJ2-7, with TRBD1 matching over 9 bases. With 0 bases clipped from V and 2 bases from J, the junction kept 5 bases outside the gene matches. Germline CDR1 reads MNHEY; CDR2 reads SVGAGI. This CDR3 contains 16 residues. The CDR3 sequence: CASSYSGQGSTYEQYF. CDR3 coding DNA: TGTGCCAGCAGTTACTCCGGACAGGGGTCCACCTACGAGCAGTACTTC.

This sequence joins TRBV19 and TRBJ2-2; 12 nucleotides line up with TRBD2. The CDR3 has 16 amino acids. Trimming removed 4 bases from V and 7 bases from J; junction bases left unmatched: 7. Germline V CDR1 and CDR2: LNHDA, SQIVND (reference sequence). The CDR3 DNA follows: TGTGCCAGTAGTACCCTAGCGGGAGGGCCCATCGGGGAGCTGTTTTTT. Amino acid sequence: CASSTLAGGPIGELFF.

The CDR3 DNA sequence: TGTGCCAGCAGTGACCCCAGGGACAGGGGGCATAAGTTCTTC. Encoded protein: CASSDPRDRGHKFF. The chain recombines TRBV6-4 with TRBJ2-1; 12 bases map to TRBD1. The CDR3 totals 14 residues. The V gene's germline CDR1 is MRHNA and CDR2 SNTAGT. Trimming took 2 bases from V and 14 from J; bases not matched to a gene: 7.

The V and J genes are TRBV5-6 and TRBJ2-3; 9 bases map to TRBD1. CDR3 length equals 16 residues. CDR1 is SGHDT, CDR2 YYEEEE, per germline. Unmatched junction bases numbered 12, after V lost 3 bases and J lost 7 bases. This chain's CDR3 is CASSSSEGQGLNTQYF. CDR3 coding DNA: TGTGCCAGCAGCTCCTCGGAGGGACAGGGATTGAATACGCAGTATTTT.

The V call is TRBV18, the J call TRBJ1-1; 8 bases are shared with TRBD1. Trimming took 4 bases from V and 4 from J; bases not matched to a gene: 5. This CDR3 region has 14 residues. Germline lookup yields CDR1 KGHSH and CDR2 LQKENI. DNA of the CDR3: TGTGCCAGCTCACTGACAGGGGATGGCACTGAAGCTTTCTTT. Its translation is CASSLTGDGTEAFF.

As DNA, the CDR3 is TGTGCCAGCAGTTTAAGGGGGCCTGAATCCTGGTACTTC. This translates into CASSLRGPESWYF. The rearrangement joins TRBV28 to TRBJ2-7, with TRBD1 matching over 7 bases. The CDR3 is 13 amino acids. Germline CDR1 is MDHEN and CDR2 is SYDVKM. V lost 2 bases and J lost 12; bases outside the gene matches: 10.

In this sample, this clone turned up a few times. J is TRBJ2-1 and V is TRBV10-3, with 7 bases aligning to TRBD1. Germline CDR1 ENHRY, CDR2 SYGVKD. V lost 8 bases and J lost 2; bases outside the gene matches: 12. The CDR3 consists of 16 residues. The CDR3 region has the DNA TGTGCCATCCCAGGGGGAAGGCACCCTGCCTACAATGAGCAGTTCTTC. Residues: CAIPGGRHPAYNEQFF.

This clone was seen more than once but under ten times. The CDR3 region has the DNA TGTGCCAGTAGCCGGACAGGCCACCAAGAGACCCAGTACTTC. Residues: CASSRTGHQETQYF. The chain uses TRBV19 and TRBJ2-5; 7 nucleotides line up with TRBD1. CDR3 length: 14 amino acids. Germline-derived CDR1 and CDR2 are LNHDA and SQIVND (reference sequence). With 6 bases clipped from V and 0 bases from J, the junction kept 4 bases outside the gene matches.

The chain combines TRBV7-2 with TRBJ1-1, with D possibly TRBD1 on 5 matching bases. The V and J ends lost 5 bases and 4 bases respectively, with 23 bases between them. Germline CDR1 is SGHTA and CDR2 is FQGNSA. CDR3 length equals 17 residues. This CDR3 reads CASSLPIPGGGGTEAFF. The CDR3, as DNA: TGTGCCAGCAGCCTCCCGATACCGGGGGGTGGGGGCACTGAAGCTTTCTTT.

The chain recombines TRBV6-4 with TRBJ2-1, with 8 bases that match TRBD2. The J segment lost 8 bases and the V segment lost 0 bases, leaving 3 bases of the junction unmatched. The CDR3 has 14 amino acids. Germline V gene lookup returns CDR1 MRHNA and CDR2 SNTAGT. The CDR3 loop reads CASSDSGAGDEQFF. CDR3 nucleotides: TGTGCCAGCAGTGACTCGGGAGCGGGGGATGAGCAGTTCTTC.

The chain recombines TRBV5-1 with TRBJ2-7; a possible D gene is TRBD2 (6 bases). V lost 2 bases, J lost 3 bases, and 15 bases lay in between. Germline loops: CDR1 SGHRS, CDR2 YFSETQ. This CDR3 comprises 15 residues. The CDR3 DNA follows: TGCGCCAGCAGCTTTGGATCGGGGGTCGTCTACGAGCAGTACTTC. This encodes CASSFGSGVVYEQYF.

The chain uses TRBV7-9 and TRBJ1-1; D is unresolved. V was pared by 6 bases and J by 8 bases, with 16 bases between. Germline-derived CDR1 and CDR2 are SEHNR and FQNEAQ (reference sequence). This CDR3 contains 13 residues. The CDR3 DNA follows: TGTGCCAGCAGTATCACCCAGGTGAAGGAAGCTTTCTTT. Translating gives CASSITQVKEAFF.

The rearrangement joins TRBV6-5 to TRBJ1-4; D gene unclear. This CDR3 has 15 residues. Per the germline V gene, CDR1 is MNHEY and CDR2 is SVGAGI. Trimming left V 6 bases short and J 3 bases short, with 14 bases between. CDR3 nucleotides: TGTGCCAGCAGACCCATCGTCGGGGCTAATGAAAAACTGTTTTTT. This encodes CASRPIVGANEKLFF.

The chain recombines TRBV27 with TRBJ2-2; 8 bases align to TRBD2. The CDR3 has 15 residues. Trimming removed 4 bases from V and 3 bases from J; junction bases left unmatched: 4. CDR1 MNHEY and CDR2 SMNVEV come from the germline V gene (reference sequence). This chain's CDR3 is CASSSSGGYTGELFF. The CDR3 nucleotides are TGTGCCAGCAGTTCAAGCGGGGGATACACCGGGGAGCTGTTTTTT.

The V and J genes are TRBV6-5 and TRBJ1-1, with 8 nucleotides matching TRBD1. The CDR3 runs 15 residues. Germline CDR1 reads MNHEY; CDR2 reads SVGAGI. The trim removed 6 bases at V and 0 bases at J, leaving 6 bases unmatched. CDR3 nucleotide sequence: TGTGCCAGCAGACTTCGACAGGGGATGAACACTGAAGCTTTCTTT. Translation gives CASRLRQGMNTEAFF.

There are a few counts of this clone. Compared with germline, one end of the junction differs, possibly owing to a read error. This chain joins TRBV7-9 and TRBJ1-1; 7 bases match TRBD1. This CDR3 is built from 14 residues. Per germline, CDR1 SEHNR and CDR2 FQNEAQ (reference sequence). CDR3 in amino acids: CSSSWDRRNTEAFF. Here the CDR3 DNA reads TGTTCCAGCAGCTGGGACAGAAGAAACACTGAAGCTTTCTTT. Drawing the rest from reference TRBV7-9 and TRBJ1-1, the complete variable domain is DTGVSQNPRHKITKRGQNVTFRCDPISEHNRLYWYRQTLGQGPEFLTYFQNEAQLEKSRLLSDRFSAERPKGSFSTLEIQRTEQGDSAMYLCSSSWDRRNTEAFFGQGTRLTVV.

The rearrangement joins TRBV11-2 to TRBJ2-7; TRBD1 matches 8 bases. V lost 5 bases, J lost 4 bases, and 4 bases stayed unmatched. There are 13 residues in the CDR3. Germline assignment: CDR1 SGHAT and CDR2 FQNNGV. CDR3 loop: CASSAGQEYEQYF. The CDR3 DNA is TGTGCCAGCAGCGCGGGACAGGAGTACGAGCAGTACTTC.

The chain couples TRBV10-2 to TRBJ2-3; D perhaps matches TRBD2 (5 bases). Trimming cost V 2 bases and J 0 bases, with 9 bases left between them. The germline CDR1 and CDR2 sequences are WSHSY and SAAADI. The length of the CDR3 is 15 residues. As DNA, the CDR3 is TGCGCCAGCAGTGAGGCGGGTGCTAGCACAGATACGCAGTATTTT. This encodes CASSEAGASTDTQYF.

The rearrangement joins TRBV5-5 to TRBJ2-7, with D tentatively TRBD1 (5 bases). Trimming cost V 4 bases and J 3 bases, with 14 bases left between them. Germline loops: CDR1 SGHKS, CDR2 YYEKEE (reference sequence). This CDR3 contains 14 residues. CDR3 bases: TGTGCCAGCAGCATTGACAGTATCAGCTACGAGCAGTACTTC. Amino acids: CASSIDSISYEQYF.